A single sample gave rise to the 30 T cell receptor beta chains below, sequenced in a study of T cells in Graves' hyperthyroidism and ophthalmopathy (dated by TCRdb to between 2018 and 2021). To prepare the library, multiplex PCR was applied. Sequencer: Illumina HiSeq 2000. Amplification of TCR beta CDR3 regions was carried out from RNA transcripts. The TCR CDR3 was subjected to a first round of RT-PCR using the HTBI primer set and the Qiagen OneStep RT-PCR kit. TCRdb passed the public sequencing reads through fastp at Q25 and MiXCR, retaining productive beta sequences. Rows with one shared CDR3 protein collapse into an entry with the most common genes and DNA. Here the sample has more than 300,000 distinct CDR3 sequences; approximately 17% occur a single time. The ten largest clones capture 40% of the sample. Sample: blood. The receptor set was obtained from a man aged 18 to 30 with Graves' ophthalmopathy.

This clonotype was recorded at least ten times. The chain is built from TRBV5-1 and TRBJ2-7; D is undetermined. V was cut by 0 bases and J by 5 bases, with 9 bases left in between. The germline gives CDR1 SGHRS, CDR2 YFSETQ. The CDR3 is 13 residues long. CDR3 sequence: CASSLALGNEQYF. The CDR3 DNA is TGCGCCAGCAGCTTGGCGTTGGGAAACGAGCAGTACTTC.

This clonotype was seen repeatedly, ten times or more. The chain employs TRBV5-1 and TRBJ2-7, with 9 nucleotides matching TRBD1. Trimming cost V 5 bases and J 3 bases; bases outside gene matches: 9. This CDR3 contains 15 residues. Germline V CDR1 and CDR2: SGHRS, YFSETQ. The CDR3 reads CASRISGTGNYEQYF. Here the CDR3 DNA reads TGCGCCAGCAGGATCTCCGGGACAGGGAACTACGAGCAGTACTTC. Looking up the rest from reference TRBV5-1 and TRBJ2-7 gives the full variable domain: KAGVTQTPRYLIKTRGQQVTLSCSPISGHRSVSWYQQTPGQGLQFLFEYFSETQRNKGNFPGRFSGRQFSNSRSEMNVSTLELGDSALYLCASRISGTGNYEQYFGPGTRLTVT.

This clonotype was detected a few times. The chain recombines TRBV7-8 with TRBJ1-2; D unclear. This CDR3 spans 13 amino acids. CDR1 is SGHVS and CDR2 is FQNEAQ in the germline V gene. The ends were cut back, 0 bases at V and 7 bases at J, with 9 bases in the middle. CDR3 amino acids: CASSLAREGGYTF. CDR3 nucleotides: TGTGCCAGCAGCTTAGCACGGGAGGGTGGCTACACCTTC.

In this sample, this clonotype turned up a few times. This rearrangement joins TRBV7-6 to TRBJ1-1; possible D gene TRBD1, 5 bases. V lost 5 bases and J 2 bases, leaving 18 bases between the germline ends. This CDR3 has 16 amino acids. Per the germline V gene, CDR1 is SGHVS and CDR2 is FNYEAQ. CDR3: CASSPLGGTPNTEAFF. The CDR3 region has the DNA TGTGCCAGCAGCCCCCTGGGGGGAACCCCAAACACTGAAGCTTTCTTT.

The V call is TRBV19, the J call TRBJ1-5; 9 bases fit TRBD1. Trimming at V came to 7 bases and at J to 7 bases, leaving 8 bases not matched to a gene. Germline CDR1 LNHDA, CDR2 SQIVND (reference sequence). This CDR3 contains 14 residues. The CDR3 protein is CASMGTGSRQPQHF. The CDR3 DNA reads as TGTGCCAGTATGGGGACAGGGTCTCGGCAGCCCCAGCATTTT.

This clonotype was recorded a few times. The V call is TRBV5-1, the J call TRBJ1-2; TRBD1 aligns across 11 bases. V lost 3 bases and J lost 8; bases outside the gene matches: 9. This CDR3 has 15 residues. Germline V gene lookup returns CDR1 SGHRS and CDR2 YFSETQ. The CDR3 region is CASSWTGGRERGYTF. In nucleotides, the CDR3 is TGCGCCAGCAGCTGGACAGGGGGCCGGGAGAGGGGCTACACCTTC.

DNA of the CDR3: TGCGCCAGCAGCCTGGACAGGGGGAAGAACACTGAAGCTTTCTTT. Translating it yields CASSLDRGKNTEAFF. The rearrangement uses TRBV5-1 and TRBJ1-1, with TRBD1 identical over 10 bases. The CDR3 totals 15 residues. From germline, CDR1 is SGHRS and CDR2 YFSETQ. V lost 4 bases to trimming and J lost 1 base; unmatched junction nucleotides: 4.

Ten or more counts support this clonotype. The rearrangement joins TRBV3-1 to TRBJ1-1; D unresolved. CDR1 LGHDT and CDR2 YNNKEL come from the germline V gene (reference sequence). The V gene lost 10 bases and the J gene lost 5 bases, with 17 bases spanning the gap. The CDR3 is 13 amino acids. DNA for the CDR3: TGTGCCACCCTCCCGCCAGGCCGGACTGAAGCTTTCTTT. Its translation: CATLPPGRTEAFF.

This clonotype was observed at least ten times. This sequence joins TRBV2 and TRBJ2-5, with 9 positions matching TRBD1. The V gene's germline CDR1 is SNHLY and CDR2 FYNNEI. V shed 5 bases and J 2 bases; nucleotides not matched to a gene: 6. The CDR3 runs 15 residues. CDR3 nucleotides: TGTGCCAGCAGTAGGACAGGGGCCCTTCAAGAGACCCAGTACTTC. Protein product: CASSRTGALQETQYF. Full variable domain (rest looked up from reference TRBV2 and TRBJ2-5): EPEVTQTPSHQVTQMGQEVILRCVPISNHLYFYWYRQILGQKVEFLVSFYNNEISEKSEIFDDQFSVERPDGSNFTLKIRSTKLEDSAMYFCASSRTGALQETQYFGPGTRLLVL.

In its sample, this clonotype was seen a few times. The gene calls are TRBV9 and TRBJ2-1, with D tentatively TRBD1 or TRBD2 (6 bases each). Trimming took 4 bases from V and 8 from J, leaving 19 bases between them. The CDR3 runs to 15 residues. CDR1 is SGDLS, CDR2 YYNGEE, per germline. The CDR3 is CASSPRDTRVDEQFF. The CDR3 region has the DNA TGTGCCAGCAGCCCGCGGGACACCAGGGTGGATGAGCAGTTCTTC.

This clonotype was counted many times. J is TRBJ2-7 and V is TRBV2; D not resolved. Trimming removed 4 bases at V and 1 base at J, with 20 bases between. Germline assignment: CDR1 SNHLY and CDR2 FYNNEI. The length of the CDR3 is 17 residues. The CDR3 sequence: CASSASIYLGQSYEQYF. The CDR3 coding sequence is TGTGCCAGCAGTGCATCGATTTACCTTGGTCAGTCCTACGAGCAGTACTTC.

On this clonotype: A read error is possible here, since a much larger clone lies one base away. CDR3 DNA sequence: TGTGCCAGCAGCGCCCCGGGTCGGGAGCTCTATGGCTACACCTTC. Protein sequence: CASSAPGRELYGYTF. V usage is TRBV9 and J usage is TRBJ1-2; D is unclear. The CDR3 sequence is 15 residues long. V was trimmed by 3 bases and J by 4 bases, leaving 16 bases between them. Germline V lookup: CDR1 SGDLS, CDR2 YYNGEE.

This clonotype has a handful of counts. The rearrangement joins TRBV7-8 to TRBJ1-6; TRBD1 matches 8 bases. The CDR3 is made up of 17 amino acids. With V trimmed by 1 base and J by 6 bases, 8 bases remained unmatched. Germline V CDR1 and CDR2: SGHVS, FQNEAQ. Here the CDR3 reads CASSLGPAGGVNSPLHF. For the CDR3, the DNA is TGTGCCAGCAGCTTAGGTCCCGCAGGGGGCGTTAATTCACCCCTCCACTTT. Combining the CDR3 with reference TRBV7-8 and TRBJ1-6 gives the whole variable domain GAGVSQSPRYKVAKRGQDVALRCDPISGHVSLFWYQQALGQGPEFLTYFQNEAQLDKSGLPSDRFFAERPEGSVSTLKIQRTQQEDSAVYLCASSLGPAGGVNSPLHFGNGTRLTVT.

This clonotype was recorded many times. V is TRBV5-1 and J is TRBJ2-7, with TRBD2 identical over 13 bases. J gave up 1 base and V 4 bases, and 8 bases lay outside the gene matches. The CDR3 length is 17 residues. Germline CDR1 and CDR2: SGHRS and YFSETQ. The DNA for the CDR3 is TGCGCCAGCAGCCACGTCCCGGGACTAGCGGGGTCCTACGAGCAGTACTTC. Translated, it gives CASSHVPGLAGSYEQYF.

This clonotype showed up just a few times. The chain employs TRBV7-9 and TRBJ2-2; a weak D match, TRBD1 (5 bases). CDR1 SEHNR and CDR2 FQNEAQ come from the germline V gene (reference sequence). Between the trimmed V and J ends, which lost 3 bases and 7 bases, there was a span of 15 bases. The CDR3 spans 15 residues. The CDR3 loop is CASSFRSGKIGELFF. Written as DNA, the CDR3 is TGTGCCAGCAGCTTCCGTTCAGGGAAAATCGGGGAGCTGTTTTTT.

This chain uses TRBV7-3 with TRBJ2-5; the D is unclear. The CDR3 consists of 14 residues. Deletions cut 3 bases from V and 3 bases from J, with 11 bases between. Germline-derived CDR1 and CDR2 are SGHTA and FQGTGA. The CDR3 DNA reads TGTGCCAGCAGCTTCCGCGGATTTGAAGAGACCCAGTACTTC. It is translated as CASSFRGFEETQYF.

The chain recombines TRBV12-3 or TRBV12-4 with TRBJ2-1; 9 positions agree with TRBD2. With 4 bases clipped from V and 10 bases from J, the junction kept 11 bases outside the gene matches. The CDR3 spans 15 residues. The CDR3 loop is CASSSQRGASEEQFF. As DNA, the CDR3 is TGTGCCAGCAGTTCTCAGCGGGGGGCCTCGGAGGAGCAGTTCTTC.

This clonotype turned up a few times. The DNA of the CDR3 is TGTGCCAGCAGTGGGACAACCGACAATGAGCAGTTCTTC. Its protein product is CASSGTTDNEQFF. This chain links TRBV2 with TRBJ2-1, with D possibly being TRBD1 (5 bases). The V and J ends lost 4 bases and 5 bases respectively, with 9 bases between them. The length of the CDR3 is 13 residues. Germline CDR1 is SNHLY and CDR2 is FYNNEI.

In this sample, this clonotype turned up many times. The chain is built from TRBV12-3 or TRBV12-4 and TRBJ1-1, with D possibly TRBD1 on 6 matching bases. This CDR3 is 14 amino acids long. Trimming left V 3 bases short and J 1 base short, with 9 bases between. CDR3 loop: CASSFQGPNTEAFF. The CDR3 coding sequence is TGTGCCAGCAGTTTTCAGGGGCCGAACACTGAAGCTTTCTTT.

This clonotype has at least ten counts. V and J are TRBV7-3 and TRBJ1-1; D is possibly TRBD1 (6 bases). The CDR3 consists of 13 residues. Germline assignment: CDR1 SGHTA and CDR2 FQGTGA. V lost 4 bases to trimming and J lost 4 bases, with 10 bases between them. DNA for the CDR3: TGTGCCAGCAGCTCCTACAGGGCCACTGAAGCTTTCTTT. It codes for CASSSYRATEAFF.

The table lists this clonotype with many counts. The chain carries TRBV7-8 and TRBJ2-7; D gene uncertain. V lost 4 bases, J lost 6 bases, and 13 bases lay in between. Germline CDR1 reads SGHVS; CDR2 reads FQNEAQ. This CDR3 is built from 13 residues. The CDR3 nucleotides read TGTGCCAGCAGCTCCATCGGGCTGCCCGAGCAGTACTTC. Translation: CASSSIGLPEQYF.

This clonotype was counted between two and nine times. The chain has TRBV18 and TRBJ1-1, with a tentative D call TRBD1 (5 bases). This CDR3 has 12 amino acids. Trimming removed 4 bases at V and 8 bases at J, with 11 bases between. Germline CDR1 KGHSH, CDR2 LQKENI. CDR3 amino acids: CASSQYSGEAFF. The CDR3 coding sequence is TGTGCCAGCTCACAATATTCAGGGGAAGCTTTCTTT.

The chain has TRBV5-1 and TRBJ2-7, with 8 nucleotides matching TRBD1. Losses at the gene ends were 7 bases for V and 3 bases for J; bases not matched to a gene: 24. The CDR3 length is 19 residues. From germline, CDR1 is SGHRS and CDR2 YFSETQ. The CDR3 nucleotides are TGCGCCAGCGACAGCTTCCCAATCGACAGGGGACGATCCTGCTACGAGCAGTACTTC. This translates into CASDSFPIDRGRSCYEQYF.

CDR3 in DNA: TGTGCCAGCAGCCCTGGGGCAGGGGTGATCGAGCAGTACTTC. It is translated as CASSPGAGVIEQYF. The V gene is TRBV7-8, the J gene TRBJ2-7; perhaps TRBD1 as D (6 bases). V lost 5 bases and J lost 6, with 17 bases in between. Per the germline V gene, CDR1 is SGHVS and CDR2 is FQNEAQ. The CDR3 sequence is 14 residues long.

This clonotype was counted between two and nine times. The genes are TRBV24-1 and TRBJ2-5; D not resolved. Per germline, CDR1 KGHDR and CDR2 SFDVKD. The CDR3 is made up of 13 amino acids. The V and J ends lost 6 bases and 5 bases respectively, with 12 bases between them. Written as DNA, the CDR3 is TGTGCCACCAGTTCGAATCGGCGGGAGACCCAGTACTTC. It yields the protein CATSSNRRETQYF.

There are many counts of this clonotype. The V call is TRBV6-1, the J call TRBJ1-1; TRBD1 matches at 8 bases. Germline V CDR1 and CDR2: MNHNS, SASEGT. CDR3 length equals 14 residues. With 3 bases clipped from V and 4 bases from J, the junction kept 4 bases outside the gene matches. Here the CDR3 reads CASSDRGRATEAFF. CDR3 nucleotide sequence: TGTGCCAGCAGTGACAGGGGGCGAGCCACTGAAGCTTTCTTT.

The chain recombines TRBV6-2 or TRBV6-3 with TRBJ2-3; D is perhaps TRBD1 or TRBD2 (6 bases each). V was shortened by 3 bases and J by 4 bases, with 17 bases between the two germline ends. Germline V gene sequence: CDR1 MNHEY, CDR2 SVGEGT. The CDR3 has 16 residues. The CDR3 is CASSYTPGGAADTQYF. The CDR3 DNA reads as TGTGCCAGCAGTTATACTCCCGGGGGCGCCGCAGATACGCAGTATTTT.

There are a few counts of this clonotype. The chain employs TRBV27 and TRBJ1-2; D ambiguous. V was shortened by 4 bases and J by 3 bases, with 9 bases between the two germline ends. Germline V gives CDR1 MNHEY, CDR2 SMNVEV (reference sequence). The CDR3 has 13 amino acids. CDR3 bases: TGTGCCAGCAGTTGGACGGCCGACTATGGCTACACCTTC. This encodes CASSWTADYGYTF.

This clonotype was counted ten times or more. The chain employs TRBV9 and TRBJ2-7; perhaps D is TRBD1 or TRBD2 (7 bases each). The CDR3 covers 15 residues. Per the germline V gene, CDR1 is SGDLS and CDR2 is YYNGEE. Trimming shortened V by 4 bases and J by 3 bases, and 17 bases separated the two germline ends. The CDR3 sequence is CASSIQGRAFYEQYF. The CDR3 bases are TGTGCCAGCAGCATACAGGGGAGGGCCTTCTACGAGCAGTACTTC.

This clonotype has at least ten counts. The rearrangement joins TRBV7-9 to TRBJ1-5; 7 positions match TRBD1. This CDR3 has 14 amino acids. CDR1 is SEHNR, CDR2 FQNEAQ, per germline (reference sequence). Trimming took 5 bases from V and 3 from J; bases not matched to a gene: 4. CDR3: CASSLTGINQPQHF. The CDR3, as DNA: TGTGCCAGCAGCCTGACAGGGATCAATCAGCCCCAGCATTTT.